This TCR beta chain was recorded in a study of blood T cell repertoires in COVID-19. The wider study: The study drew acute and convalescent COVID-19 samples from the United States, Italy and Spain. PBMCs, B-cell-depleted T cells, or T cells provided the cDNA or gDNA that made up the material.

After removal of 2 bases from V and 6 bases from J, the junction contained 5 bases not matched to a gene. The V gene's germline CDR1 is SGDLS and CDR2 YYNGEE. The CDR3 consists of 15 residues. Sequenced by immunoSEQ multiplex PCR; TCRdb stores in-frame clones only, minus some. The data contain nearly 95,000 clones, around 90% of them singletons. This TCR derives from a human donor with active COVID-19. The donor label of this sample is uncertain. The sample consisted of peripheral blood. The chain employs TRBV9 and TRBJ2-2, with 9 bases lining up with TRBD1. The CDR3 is CASSVTTGGAGELFF. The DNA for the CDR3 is TGTGCCAGCAGCGTTACTACAGGGGGCGCCGGGGAGCTGTTTTTT.